The 3 T cell receptor beta chains below come from one sample, sequenced in a study of shared clonotypes between healthy human individuals. Produced via immunoSEQ multiplex PCR; TCRdb's table is partial and in-frame only. The table records under 2.5 million clones, just under 95% of them present only once. Sequencing used naive CD4+ T cells from PBMCs. Specified subset: CD45RA+ positively selected. The receptors were sampled from a man aged 18-30 years in good health. Some clones in this sample may be carry-over from other donors' samples.

The chain employs TRBV15 and TRBJ2-1; D is unclear. CDR3 size: 15 residues. Germline V gene lookup returns CDR1 LNHNV and CDR2 YYDKDF (reference sequence). V was trimmed by 8 bases and J by 8 bases, leaving 22 bases between them. CDR3 coding DNA: TGTGCCACCGGGATTAGACGGAACTCTGTTGATGAGCAGTTCTTC. It specifies CATGIRRNSVDEQFF.

This clone was recorded only once. This chain connects TRBV7-9 to TRBJ1-1; unclear D gene. The CDR3 has 13 residues. From germline, CDR1 is SEHNR and CDR2 FQNEAQ (reference sequence). With 5 bases removed from V and 5 bases from J, the gap between germline ends came to 12 bases. As DNA, the CDR3 is TGTGCCAGCAGCCTCCGTGAGGGTACTGAAGCTTTCTTT. Amino acids: CASSLREGTEAFF.

A remark on this clone: Other DNA sequences from this sample encode an identical CDR3 as well. The J gene is TRBJ2-1, the V gene TRBV5-1; 8 bases match TRBD1. J lost 2 bases, V lost 4 bases, and 5 bases had no gene match. CDR3 size: 15 residues. Germline V gene sequence: CDR1 SGHRS, CDR2 YFSETQ. In DNA form, the CDR3 reads TGCGCCAGCAGCCCGGACAGGGTCACCTACAATGAGCAGTTCTTC. Encoded protein: CASSPDRVTYNEQFF.